This T cell receptor (beta chain) stems from a study of blood T cell repertoires in COVID-19. Study-wide background: Specimens from acute and convalescent COVID-19 originated in the United States, Italy and Spain. Nucleic acid was either cDNA or gDNA, and it came from T cells, B-cell-depleted T cells, or PBMCs.

Profiling relied on immunoSEQ multiplex PCR, and the TCRdb table lists in-frame clones only, not all of them. This repertoire shows 200,000 or so clones, roughly 90% found once; its top ten account for roughly 2.8%. V shed 7 bases and J shed 3 bases, with 6 bases lying between them. The CDR3 spans 12 residues. CDR1 and CDR2 (germline): SNHLY, FYNNEI. The sequence came from a woman aged 30 to 39 who had recovered from COVID-19. Sequencing was carried out using PBMCs or T cells enriched from blood (not recorded which). The J gene is TRBJ2-2, the V gene TRBV2, with D hard to call. Here the CDR3 reads CASKEDTGELFF. The CDR3 DNA follows: TGTGCCAGCAAAGAGGACACCGGGGAGCTGTTTTTT.